The present entry profiles one T cell receptor beta chain with its context. Unmatched junction bases numbered 11, after V lost 5 bases and J lost 4 bases. CDR1 MDHEN and CDR2 SYDVKM come from the germline V gene. The CDR3 extends over 15 amino acids. The data were obtained in a study of blood T cell repertoires in COVID-19. Study-level background: Samples of COVID-19 (acute and convalescent) were obtained from the United States, Italy and Spain. T cells, B-cell-depleted T cells, or PBMCs supplied cDNA or gDNA.

In the original workflow: Reference gene primer amplification yielded estimated nucleated cell counts. Libraries were prepared by immunoSEQ multiplex PCR; TCRdb keeps only in-frame clonotypes and omits some of them. V and J calls and clone size are as listed in that table; D and trimming were resolved from the DNA. The sample shows 150,000 or so clones, more than 80% of them seen only once. The chain uses TRBV28 and TRBJ2-7; TRBD1 aligns across 7 bases. This TCR came from a man aged 45-65 years with acute or convalescent COVID-19. Sequenced: peripheral blood. CDR3 amino acids: CASSATTGWTYEQYF. The DNA of the CDR3 is TGTGCCAGCAGTGCAACGACAGGGTGGACTTACGAGCAGTACTTC.